This TCR beta chain appears in the sequencing data of a study of CD8+ T cells in alopecia areata. As for the study in general: Treated patients were given oral tofacitinib, which was dosed at 5 to 10 mg twice daily. Study outcomes and limitations: Throughout tofacitinib, many expanded lesional clones continued to persist in scalp and blood.

This sample's treatment: oral pan-JAK inhibitor, 5-10 mg twice daily. The sample holds a few counts of this clone. Its cognate antigen is unknown. Extraction of RNA preceded its reverse transcription into cDNA, which served as the sequencing template. Profiling relied on immunoSEQ multiplex PCR, and the TCRdb table lists in-frame clones only, not all of them. The sample lists 170,000 or so clones; 40% to 65% were seen once. The germline CDR1 and CDR2 sequences are MNHEY and SVGAGI. The CDR3 sequence is 13 residues long. Trimming took 7 bases from V and 8 from J; bases not matched to a gene: 3. The TCR sequence derives from a human donor with alopecia areata. The chain recombines TRBV6-5 with TRBJ1-6; 9 positions agree with TRBD1. Specimen: CD8+ T cells sorted from blood, collected at week 24, from a patient treated with tofacitinib. The CDR3 region is CASKTGGDSPLHF. The CDR3 coding sequence is TGTGCCAGCAAGACAGGGGGGGATTCACCCCTCCACTTT.